The entry below gives a single T cell receptor (beta chain) sequence along with its context. Its antigen is currently unknown. The sample belongs to a study of early T cells in non-severe SARS-CoV-2 infection. The study's findings and limits: The VDJdb matching leaned toward anti-spike CD8 responses and overlooked private and CD4 specificities.

Individual cDNA molecules carried attached unique molecular identifiers. Each CDR3 protein is one row after TCRdb ran MiXCR on the 5' RACE reads. The data contain roughly 72,000 distinct CDR3 sequences, around 13% of them singletons. The CDR3 runs 17 residues. Germline CDR1 and CDR2: MNHEY and SMNVEV (reference sequence). V was pared by 5 bases and J by 5 bases, with 9 bases of the junction left unmatched. V gene TRBV27 combines with J gene TRBJ2-3; 14 bases map to TRBD2. The receptor's source is an adult who was a healthcare worker with PCR-confirmed SARS-CoV-2 infection or an uninfected control (not recorded which). The sample taken for sequencing was whole blood. The CDR3 region is CASSPSRLAGGIDTQYF. The CDR3 nucleotides read TGTGCCAGCAGTCCCTCTCGACTAGCGGGGGGGATAGATACGCAGTATTTT.